One sample yielded the 11 T cell receptor beta chains listed below, sequenced in a study of human T cells and chemical hapten exposure. Time point meaning: patch test 2, 6 weeks after DPC sensitization. Indicated treatment: therapeutic diphenylcyclopropenone sensitization with weekly scalp DPC. TCRdb independently ran MiXCR on the RACE reads; one entry per CDR3 protein. The data contain some 90,000 distinct CDR3 sequences, over 10% of them singletons. Here the sequenced sample was whole blood, taken in connection with sensitization to the hapten diphenylcyclopropenone (DPC). These receptors were taken from a woman between 40 and 55 years old with alopecia areata. Some clones in this sample may be carry-over from other donors' samples.

This clonotype was counted only a few times. The chain combines TRBV7-6 with TRBJ2-6; D is uncertain. The V and J ends lost 1 base and 4 bases respectively, with 8 bases between them. There are 15 residues in the CDR3. CDR1 is SGHVS, CDR2 FNYEAQ, per germline. The CDR3 region is CASSLEVAGANVLTF. DNA for the CDR3: TGTGCCAGCAGCTTAGAAGTGGCGGGGGCCAACGTCCTGACTTTC.

This clonotype was observed a few times. One junction end does not reproduce the germline sequence, and a read error may be involved. The V and J genes are TRBV4-1 and TRBJ2-5, with D tentatively TRBD1 (6 bases). Germline-derived CDR1 and CDR2 are MGHRA and YSYEKL. The length of the CDR3 is 17 residues. CDR3 protein: CASSQDRSGVGGETQYF. The CDR3 coding sequence is TGCGCCAGCAGCCAAGATCGGTCAGGGGTTGGTGGGGAGACGCAGTACTTC.

The chain has TRBV27 and TRBJ1-3; tentative D call: TRBD1 (6 bases). The CDR3 length is 15 residues. The V end was cut by 1 base, the J end by 2 bases, with 9 bases between. CDR1 is MNHEY and CDR2 is SMNVEV in the germline V gene (reference sequence). In nucleotides, the CDR3 is TGTGCCAGCAGTTTATTCAGGGGCCCTGGAAACACCATATATTTT. It codes for CASSLFRGPGNTIYF.

The chain is built from TRBV4-1 and TRBJ1-1; D gene uncertain. The CDR3 is 13 amino acids. Deletions cut 4 bases from V and 10 bases from J, with 16 bases between. CDR1 MGHRA and CDR2 YSYEKL come from the germline V gene. Here the CDR3 DNA reads TGCGCCAGCAGCCTTAGTATTGGGTTTCCAGCTTTCTTT. Protein product: CASSLSIGFPAFF.

This clonotype was seen a handful of times. The chain joins TRBV7-2 to TRBJ2-7; D is unclear. The CDR3 is 15 amino acids. Germline values: CDR1 SGHTA, CDR2 FQGNSA. V was cut by 2 bases and J by 6 bases, with 17 bases left in between. CDR3 amino acids: CASSLPQPGRVEQYF. CDR3 nucleotide sequence: TGTGCCAGCAGCTTACCCCAACCCGGTCGGGTCGAGCAGTACTTC.

A word on this clonotype: A much larger clone differs by one base, so this may be a read error. The chain employs TRBV12-3 or TRBV12-4 and TRBJ2-7; D is undetermined. The CDR3 totals 12 residues. The germline V and J ends were trimmed by 3 bases and 6 bases, with 9 bases remaining between them. The CDR3 sequence: CASSFLRPEQYF. Written as DNA, the CDR3 is TGTGCCAGCAGTTTTCTCCGTCCCGAGCAGTACTTC.

The chain couples TRBV27 to TRBJ1-1, with 7 nucleotides matching TRBD1. V lost 6 bases and J lost 0; bases outside the gene matches: 10. Germline values: CDR1 MNHEY, CDR2 SMNVEV (reference sequence). The CDR3 is 16 residues long. Written as DNA, the CDR3 is TGTGCCAGCAGCCTGTCGACAGGGCACATGAACACTGAAGCTTTCTTT. Its translation: CASSLSTGHMNTEAFF.

The chain couples TRBV3-1 to TRBJ2-1; 8 bases are a match to TRBD2. CDR3 length: 14 amino acids. Germline trimming cut 4 bases from V and 6 bases from J; bases unmatched to any gene: 5. The V gene's germline CDR1 is LGHDT and CDR2 YNNKEL (reference sequence). The CDR3 reads CASSRSGGGNEQFF. The CDR3 nucleotides read TGTGCCAGCAGCCGAAGCGGGGGTGGCAATGAGCAGTTCTTC.

The V and J genes are TRBV12-3 or TRBV12-4 and TRBJ1-1; D is unclear. V lost 6 bases and J 6 bases, leaving 17 bases between the germline ends. The CDR3 totals 14 residues. For the CDR3, the DNA is TGTGCCAGCAGAGACACACGGACGGGCGCTGAAGCTTTCTTT. This gives the protein CASRDTRTGAEAFF.

The V and J genes are TRBV20-1 and TRBJ2-1; 11 bases agree with TRBD2. J gave up 5 bases and V 6 bases, and 12 bases lay outside the gene matches. The CDR3 is 16 residues long. Per the germline V gene, CDR1 is DFQATT and CDR2 is SNEGSKA (reference sequence). This CDR3 is CSADRRLAGGHNEQFF. The CDR3 region has the DNA TGCAGTGCCGATCGCCGCCTAGCGGGAGGTCACAATGAGCAGTTCTTC.

CDR3 sequence reads: CASSSPFVGKGGETQYF. As DNA, the CDR3 is TGTGCCAGCAGCTCCCCCTTCGTTGGGAAAGGGGGGGAGACCCAGTACTTC. The chain links TRBV7-6 to TRBJ2-5; the D gene could be TRBD1 or TRBD2 (6 bases each). Germline assignment: CDR1 SGHVS and CDR2 FNYEAQ. The ends were cut back, 4 bases at V and 5 bases at J, with 23 bases in the middle. The CDR3 spans 17 residues.